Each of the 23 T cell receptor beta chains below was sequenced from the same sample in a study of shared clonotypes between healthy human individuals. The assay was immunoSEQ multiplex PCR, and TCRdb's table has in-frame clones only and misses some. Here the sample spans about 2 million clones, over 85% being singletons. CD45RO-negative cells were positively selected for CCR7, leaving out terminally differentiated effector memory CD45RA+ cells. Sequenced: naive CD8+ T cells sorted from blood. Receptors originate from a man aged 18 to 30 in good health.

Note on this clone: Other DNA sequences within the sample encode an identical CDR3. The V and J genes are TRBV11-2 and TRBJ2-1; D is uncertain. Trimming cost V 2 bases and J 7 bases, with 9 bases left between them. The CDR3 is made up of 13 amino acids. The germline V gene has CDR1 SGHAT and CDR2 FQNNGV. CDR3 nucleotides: TGTGCCAGCAGCTTAACATATGGAAATGAGCAGTTCTTC. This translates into CASSLTYGNEQFF.

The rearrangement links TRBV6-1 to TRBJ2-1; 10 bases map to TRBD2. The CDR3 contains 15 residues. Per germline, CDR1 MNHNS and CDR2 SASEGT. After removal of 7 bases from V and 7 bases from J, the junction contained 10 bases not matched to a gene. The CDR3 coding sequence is TGTGCCAGCAAAGTACCGACTAGCGGGCATAATGAGCAGTTCTTC. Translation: CASKVPTSGHNEQFF.

Here the CDR3 reads CASSLTPPGQPYEQYF. DNA for the CDR3: TGTGCCAGCAGCTTAACCCCCCCAGGACAGCCCTACGAGCAGTACTTC. The chain couples TRBV7-6 to TRBJ2-7; TRBD1 is a possible D gene (6 bases). The CDR3 length is 16 residues. CDR1 is SGHVS and CDR2 is FNYEAQ in the germline V gene. V dropped 2 bases and J dropped 2 bases, with 16 bases sitting between them.

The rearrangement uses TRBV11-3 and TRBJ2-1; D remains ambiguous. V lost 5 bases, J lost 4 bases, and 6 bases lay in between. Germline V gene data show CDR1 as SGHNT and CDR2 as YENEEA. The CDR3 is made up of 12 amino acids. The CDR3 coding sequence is TGTGCCAGCAGCGCCGTGTACAATGAGCAGTTCTTC. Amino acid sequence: CASSAVYNEQFF.

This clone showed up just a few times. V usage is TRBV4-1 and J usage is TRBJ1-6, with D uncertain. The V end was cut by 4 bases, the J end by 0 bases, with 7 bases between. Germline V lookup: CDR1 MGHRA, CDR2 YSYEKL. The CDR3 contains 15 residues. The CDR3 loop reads CASSRASSYNSPLHF. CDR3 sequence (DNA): TGCGCCAGCAGCCGGGCCAGCTCCTATAATTCACCCCTCCACTTT.

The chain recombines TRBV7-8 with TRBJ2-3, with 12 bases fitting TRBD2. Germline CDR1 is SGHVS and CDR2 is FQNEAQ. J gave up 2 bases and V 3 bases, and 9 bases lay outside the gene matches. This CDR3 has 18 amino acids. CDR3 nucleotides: TGTGCCAGCAGCTTCCGACTAGCGGGAGCCTCTTTCACAGATACGCAGTATTTT. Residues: CASSFRLAGASFTDTQYF.

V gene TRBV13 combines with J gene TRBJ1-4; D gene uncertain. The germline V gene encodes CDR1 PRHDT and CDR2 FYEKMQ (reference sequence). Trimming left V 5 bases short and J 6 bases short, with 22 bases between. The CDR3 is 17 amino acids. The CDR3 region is CASSQATALPRDEKLFF. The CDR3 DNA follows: TGTGCCAGCAGCCAGGCCACAGCCCTTCCCCGCGATGAAAAACTGTTTTTT.

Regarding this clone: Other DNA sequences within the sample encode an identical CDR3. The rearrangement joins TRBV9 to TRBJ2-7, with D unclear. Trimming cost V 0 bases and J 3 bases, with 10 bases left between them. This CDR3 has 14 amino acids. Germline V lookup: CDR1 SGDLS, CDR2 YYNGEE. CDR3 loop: CASSVGGTNYEQYF. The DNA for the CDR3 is TGTGCCAGCAGCGTAGGCGGTACCAACTACGAGCAGTACTTC.

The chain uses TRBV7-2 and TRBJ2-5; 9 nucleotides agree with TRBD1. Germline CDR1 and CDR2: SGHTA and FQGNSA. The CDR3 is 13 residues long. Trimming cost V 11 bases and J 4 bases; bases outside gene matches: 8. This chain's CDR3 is CAGRTGDSETQYF. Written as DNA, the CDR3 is TGTGCCGGACGGACAGGGGATTCAGAGACCCAGTACTTC.

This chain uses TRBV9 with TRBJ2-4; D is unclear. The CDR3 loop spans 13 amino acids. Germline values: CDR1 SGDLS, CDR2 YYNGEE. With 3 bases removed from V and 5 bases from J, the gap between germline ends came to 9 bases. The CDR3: CASSAVGENIQYF. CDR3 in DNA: TGTGCCAGCAGCGCAGTAGGTGAAAACATTCAGTACTTC.

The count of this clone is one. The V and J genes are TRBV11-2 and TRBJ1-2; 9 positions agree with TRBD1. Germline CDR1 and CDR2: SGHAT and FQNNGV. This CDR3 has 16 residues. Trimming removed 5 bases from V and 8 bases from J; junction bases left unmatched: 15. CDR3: CASSEQPGQGIYGYTF. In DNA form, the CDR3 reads TGTGCCAGCAGCGAACAACCGGGACAGGGCATTTACGGCTACACCTTC.

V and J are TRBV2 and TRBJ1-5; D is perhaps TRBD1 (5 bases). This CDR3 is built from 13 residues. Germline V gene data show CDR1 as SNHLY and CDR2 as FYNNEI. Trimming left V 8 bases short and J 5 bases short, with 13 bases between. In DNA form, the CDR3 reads TGTGCCAGCGAACAGGTGGGCGATCAGCCCCAGCATTTT. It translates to CASEQVGDQPQHF. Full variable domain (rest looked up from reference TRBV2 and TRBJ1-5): EPEVTQTPSHQVTQMGQEVILRCVPISNHLYFYWYRQILGQKVEFLVSFYNNEISEKSEIFDDQFSVERPDGSNFTLKIRSTKLEDSAMYFCASEQVGDQPQHFGDGTRLSIL.

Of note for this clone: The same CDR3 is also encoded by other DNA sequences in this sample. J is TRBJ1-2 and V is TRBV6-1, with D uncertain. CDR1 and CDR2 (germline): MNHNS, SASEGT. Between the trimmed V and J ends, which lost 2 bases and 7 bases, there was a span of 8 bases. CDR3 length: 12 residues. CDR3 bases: TGTGCCAGCAGTGAATCCCACCCTGGCTACACCTTC. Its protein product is CASSESHPGYTF.

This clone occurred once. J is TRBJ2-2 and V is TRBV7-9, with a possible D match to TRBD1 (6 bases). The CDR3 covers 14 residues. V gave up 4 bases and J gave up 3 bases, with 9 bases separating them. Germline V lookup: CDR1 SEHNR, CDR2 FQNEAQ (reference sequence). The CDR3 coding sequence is TGTGCCAGCAGCTACAGGGTTCACACCGGGGAGCTGTTTTTT. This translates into CASSYRVHTGELFF.

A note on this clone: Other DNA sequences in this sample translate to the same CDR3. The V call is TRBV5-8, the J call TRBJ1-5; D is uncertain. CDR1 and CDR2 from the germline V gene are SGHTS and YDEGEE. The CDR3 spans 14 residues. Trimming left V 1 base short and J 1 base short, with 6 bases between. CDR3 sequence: CASSLQGSNQPQHF. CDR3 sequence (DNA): TGTGCCAGCAGCTTGCAAGGGAGCAATCAGCCCCAGCATTTT.

CDR3 amino acids: CAAGAEAPEAFF. The CDR3 DNA reads as TGTGCCGCCGGGGCCGAGGCCCCTGAAGCTTTCTTT. The chain has TRBV5-5 and TRBJ1-1; the D gene is possibly TRBD1 (5 bases). The CDR3 is 12 amino acids. V was pared by 10 bases and J by 6 bases, with 16 bases between. Germline loops: CDR1 SGHKS, CDR2 YYEKEE (reference sequence). Complete variable domain (other parts from reference TRBV5-5 and TRBJ1-1): DAGVTQSPTHLIKTRGQQVTLRCSPISGHKSVSWYQQVLGQGPQFIFQYYEKEERGRGNFPDRFSARQFPNYSSELNVNALLLGDSALYLCAAGAEAPEAFFGQGTRLTVV.

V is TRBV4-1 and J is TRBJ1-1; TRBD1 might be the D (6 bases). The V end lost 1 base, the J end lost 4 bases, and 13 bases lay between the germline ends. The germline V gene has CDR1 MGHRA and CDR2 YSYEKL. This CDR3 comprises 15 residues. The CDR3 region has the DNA TGCGCCAGCAGCCAAGGGTCAGGGGATCGCACTGAAGCTTTCTTT. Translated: CASSQGSGDRTEAFF.

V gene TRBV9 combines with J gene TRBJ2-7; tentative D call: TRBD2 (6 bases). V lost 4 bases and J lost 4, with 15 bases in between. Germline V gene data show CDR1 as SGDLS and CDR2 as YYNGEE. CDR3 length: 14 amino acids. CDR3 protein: CASSPVGGGYEQYF. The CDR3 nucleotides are TGTGCCAGCAGCCCAGTGGGGGGTGGATACGAGCAGTACTTC.

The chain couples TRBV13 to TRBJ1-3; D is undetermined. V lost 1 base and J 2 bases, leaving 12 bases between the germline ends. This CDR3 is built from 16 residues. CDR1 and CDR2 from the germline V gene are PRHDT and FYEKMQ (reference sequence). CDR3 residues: CASSLVRSLTGNTIYF. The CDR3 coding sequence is TGTGCCAGCAGCTTAGTTCGAAGCCTCACTGGAAACACCATATATTTT.

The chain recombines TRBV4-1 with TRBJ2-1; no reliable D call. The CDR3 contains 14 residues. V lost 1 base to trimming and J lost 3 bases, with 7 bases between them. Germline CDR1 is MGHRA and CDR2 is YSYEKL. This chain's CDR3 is CASSQVLGYNEQFF. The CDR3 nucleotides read TGCGCCAGCAGCCAAGTTCTGGGCTACAATGAGCAGTTCTTC.

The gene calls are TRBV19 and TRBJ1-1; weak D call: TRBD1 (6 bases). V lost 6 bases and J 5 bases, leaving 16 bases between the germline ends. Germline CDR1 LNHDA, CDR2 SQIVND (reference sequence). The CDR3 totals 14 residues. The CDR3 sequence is CASRSGGAGTEAFF. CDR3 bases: TGTGCCAGTAGATCCGGGGGCGCGGGGACTGAAGCTTTCTTT.

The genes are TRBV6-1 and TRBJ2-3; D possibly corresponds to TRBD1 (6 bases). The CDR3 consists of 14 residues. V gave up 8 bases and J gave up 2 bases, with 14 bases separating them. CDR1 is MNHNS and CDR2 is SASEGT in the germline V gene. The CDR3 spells CASAPGHLTDTQYF. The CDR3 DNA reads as TGTGCCAGCGCACCGGGACACCTCACAGATACGCAGTATTTT.

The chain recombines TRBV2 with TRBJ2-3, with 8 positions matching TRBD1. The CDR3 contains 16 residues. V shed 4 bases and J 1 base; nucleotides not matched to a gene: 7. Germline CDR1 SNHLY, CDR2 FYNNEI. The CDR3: CASSAGAGGRTDTQYF. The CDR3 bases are TGTGCCAGCAGTGCCGGGGCAGGGGGCCGCACAGATACGCAGTATTTT.